The 8 T cell receptor beta chains below come from one sample, sequenced in a study of cytomegalovirus exposure and HLA in healthy donors (dated 2017 in TCRdb). The method behind the library was the immunoSEQ multiplex PCR assay. For the multiplex PCR, a mixture combining 60 forward primers for TCR Vbeta segments and 13 reverse primers for TCR Jbeta segments was used. Sourced from immuneACCESS, this table was stored by TCRdb with only in-frame sequences that have V and J called. A share of the clones is absent; for the studies checked, an unresolved V gene accounts for under half, and the remainder has no known explanation. Within this sample are some 110,000 clones, with 75% of them counted one time only. The ten largest clonotypes hold 1.3% of the sample. Sequencing input: PBMCs. These receptors were obtained from a man aged 35 to 55 in good health and CMV-seronegative.

CDR3: CASSLSTSGGASSTDTQYF. For the CDR3, the DNA is TGTGCCAGCAGCTTATCGACTAGCGGGGGAGCATCTAGCACAGATACGCAGTATTTT. The V and J genes are TRBV7-9 and TRBJ2-3; 12 nucleotides agree with TRBD2. Trimming removed 2 bases from V and 0 bases from J; junction bases left unmatched: 9. Germline V CDR1 and CDR2: SEHNR, FQNEAQ (reference sequence). The CDR3 loop spans 19 amino acids. Full variable domain (missing parts from reference TRBV7-9 and TRBJ2-3): DTGVSQNPRHKITKRGQNVTFRCDPISEHNRLYWYRQTLGQGPEFLTYFQNEAQLEKSRLLSDRFSAERPKGSFSTLEIQRTEQGDSAMYLCASSLSTSGGASSTDTQYFGPGTRLTVL.

A remark on this clone: The junction departs from germline at one end; a sequencing error may be responsible. V gene TRBV7-9 combines with J gene TRBJ2-4, with 7 bases lining up with TRBD1. The CDR3 runs 17 residues. Germline CDR1 and CDR2: SEHNR and FQNEAQ (reference sequence). CDR3 nucleotide sequence: TGTTCCAGCAGCCCGAACTATGGGACAGTGCCCGGTTACATTCAGTACTTC. This gives the protein CSSSPNYGTVPGYIQYF.

V gene TRBV18 combines with J gene TRBJ1-4, with 9 bases lining up with TRBD1. With 3 bases clipped from V and 8 bases from J, the junction kept 4 bases outside the gene matches. The CDR3 is 14 residues long. Germline-derived CDR1 and CDR2 are KGHSH and LQKENI. The CDR3 coding sequence is TGTGCCAGCTCACCGTACGGGACAGGGGAAAAACTGTTTTTT. Translation gives CASSPYGTGEKLFF.

This clone showed up just a few times. The chain carries TRBV11-3 and TRBJ2-7, with D possibly being TRBD1 (6 bases). V dropped 0 bases and J dropped 6 bases, with 18 bases sitting between them. CDR3 length: 16 residues. Germline values: CDR1 SGHNT, CDR2 YENEEA. CDR3 protein: CASSLEQGDLAFEQYF. CDR3 bases: TGTGCCAGCAGCTTAGAACAGGGAGACCTCGCCTTCGAGCAGTACTTC. The full variable domain, rest sourced from reference TRBV11-3 and TRBJ2-7, is EAGVVQSPRYKIIEKKQPVAFWCNPISGHNTLYWYLQNLGQGPELLIRYENEEAVDDSQLPKDRFSAERLKGVDSTLKIQPAELGDSAVYLCASSLEQGDLAFEQYFGPGTRLTVT.

This sequence joins TRBV7-9 and TRBJ2-3; 16 positions match TRBD2. This CDR3 contains 17 residues. With V trimmed by 6 bases and J by 3 bases, 6 bases remained unmatched. Germline V gene sequence: CDR1 SEHNR, CDR2 FQNEAQ (reference sequence). The CDR3 nucleotides read TGTGCCAGCAGGGGGACTAGCGGGAGGGCCCGGACAGATACGCAGTATTTT. Translated, it gives CASRGTSGRARTDTQYF.

There are a few counts of this clone. The CDR3 spells CASSPVRGEGETQYF. CDR3 sequence (DNA): TGTGCCAGCAGCCCCGTGCGGGGGGAAGGTGAGACCCAGTACTTC. The rearrangement uses TRBV11-2 and TRBJ2-5; 8 bases line up with TRBD2. This CDR3 contains 15 residues. J gave up 5 bases and V 5 bases, and 10 bases lay outside the gene matches. CDR1 is SGHAT and CDR2 is FQNNGV in the germline V gene.

The rearrangement uses TRBV27 and TRBJ2-1; 8 bases fit TRBD2. CDR1 is MNHEY, CDR2 SMNVEV, per germline (reference sequence). The length of the CDR3 is 15 residues. J gave up 10 bases and V 3 bases, and 11 bases lay outside the gene matches. The CDR3 is CASSFELAGYREQFF. The DNA of the CDR3 is TGTGCCAGCAGTTTCGAGCTAGCGGGTTACAGGGAGCAGTTCTTC.

V gene TRBV4-1 combines with J gene TRBJ1-1; 11 nucleotides agree with TRBD1. CDR3 size: 18 residues. V lost 0 bases, J lost 4 bases, and 10 bases stayed unmatched. CDR1 and CDR2 from the germline V gene are MGHRA and YSYEKL. The CDR3 coding sequence is TGCGCCAGCAGCCAAGAAGGGTGGGGACAGGGGGTGAGCACTGAAGCTTTCTTT. Translating gives CASSQEGWGQGVSTEAFF.